This T cell receptor beta chain was sequenced in a study of blood T cells in healthy people across ages. For the study at large: The template switching approach captured approximately one barcoded beta molecule for every two T cells. Findings and caveats of the study: Getting older went along with TCR beta diversity per million T cells dropping roughly linearly.

Germline assignment: CDR1 GTSNPN and CDR2 SVGIG (reference sequence). The CDR3 length is 14 residues. Researchers isolated at least 7 million PBMCs per sample. In the case of this clonotype: The antigen is unknown. One junction end disagrees with the germline gene, perhaps due to a read error.

With a J-beta primer mix and a sample-barcoded 5' primer, a second PCR ran about 7 to 11 cycles. TCRdb redid the calling of the 5' RACE reads with MiXCR, one entry per CDR3 protein. The sample includes under 1,000,000 distinct CDR3 sequences, 36% of them seen just once. The chain joins TRBV30 to TRBJ1-1, with D tentatively TRBD1 (6 bases). This receptor was obtained from a young man in good health. The source material was blood. Here the CDR3 DNA reads TGTACCTGGGTGACAGGCCCGAGGGGGACTGAAGCTTTCTTT. This translates into CTWVTGPRGTEAFF.